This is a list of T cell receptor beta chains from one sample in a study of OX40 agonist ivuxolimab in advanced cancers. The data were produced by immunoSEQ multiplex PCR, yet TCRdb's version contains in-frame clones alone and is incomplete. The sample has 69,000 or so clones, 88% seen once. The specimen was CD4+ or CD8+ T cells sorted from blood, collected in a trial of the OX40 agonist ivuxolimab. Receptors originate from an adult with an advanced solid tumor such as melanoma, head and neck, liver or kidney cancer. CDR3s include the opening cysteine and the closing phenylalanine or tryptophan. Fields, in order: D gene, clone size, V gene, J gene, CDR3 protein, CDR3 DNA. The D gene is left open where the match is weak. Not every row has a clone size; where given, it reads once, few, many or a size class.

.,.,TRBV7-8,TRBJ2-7,CASSTPPYEQYF,TGTGCCAGCAGCACCCCACCCTACGAGCAGTACTTC
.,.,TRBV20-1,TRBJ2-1,CSVSGYNEQFF,TGCAGTGTCAGCGGTTACAATGAGCAGTTCTTC
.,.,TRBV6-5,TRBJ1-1,CASSRDSLEAFF,TGTGCCAGCAGCCGGGACTCACTTGAAGCTTTCTTT
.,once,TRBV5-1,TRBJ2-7,CASSPGLSYEQYF,TGCGCCAGCAGCCCCGGCCTATCCTACGAGCAGTACTTC
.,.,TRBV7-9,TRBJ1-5,CASSPSGSVGQPQHF,TGTGCCAGCAGCCCTTCTGGCTCGGTAGGTCAGCCCCAGCATTTT
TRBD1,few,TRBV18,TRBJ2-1,CASSHDRGMYNEQFF,TGTGCCAGCTCCCACGACAGGGGGATGTACAATGAGCAGTTCTTC
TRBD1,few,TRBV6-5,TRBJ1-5,CASSYDRVQPQHF,TGTGCCAGCAGTTACGACAGGGTTCAGCCCCAGCATTTT
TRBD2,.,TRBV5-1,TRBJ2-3,CASSFGGGTTTDTQYF,TGCGCCAGCAGCTTCGGTGGAGGGACTACCACAGATACGCAGTATTTT
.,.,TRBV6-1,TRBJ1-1,CASGEMNTEAFF,TGTGCCAGCGGGGAAATGAACACTGAAGCTTTCTTT
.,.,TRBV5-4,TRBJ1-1,CASSPGSDTEAFF,TGTGCCAGCAGCCCAGGGTCTGACACTGAAGCTTTCTTT
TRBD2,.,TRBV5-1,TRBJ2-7,CASSLASGGFRYEQYF,TGCGCCAGCAGCTTGGCCTCGGGGGGGTTTCGCTACGAGCAGTACTTC
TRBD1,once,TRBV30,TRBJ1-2,CARYRGNYGYTF,TGTGCCCGGTACAGGGGTAACTATGGCTACACCTTC
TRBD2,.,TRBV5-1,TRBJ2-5,CASSLTSGGVLWRETQYF,TGCGCCAGCAGCTTGACTAGCGGGGGGGTCCTGTGGAGGGAGACCCAGTACTTC
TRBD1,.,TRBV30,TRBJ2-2,CAWSGTGSTGELFF,TGTGCCTGGAGTGGGACAGGAAGCACCGGGGAGCTGTTTTTT
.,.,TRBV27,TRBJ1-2,CASSPQGPNYGYTF,TGTGCCAGCAGTCCACAGGGCCCTAACTATGGCTACACCTTC
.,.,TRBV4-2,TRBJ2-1,CASSQTTVGFYNEQFF,TGTGCCAGCAGCCAAACGACGGTCGGGTTCTACAATGAGCAGTTCTTC
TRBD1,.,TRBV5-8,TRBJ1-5,CASSLVRTGVITFNQPQHF,TGTGCCAGCAGCTTGGTGCGGACAGGCGTTATTACCTTCAATCAGCCCCAGCATTTT
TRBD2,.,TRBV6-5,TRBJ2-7,CASMPGLASYEQYF,TGTGCCAGCATGCCCGGACTAGCATCGTACGAGCAGTACTTC
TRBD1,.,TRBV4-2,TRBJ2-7,CASSQYQDRGDEQYF,TGTGCCAGCAGCCAATATCAGGACAGGGGAGACGAGCAGTACTTC
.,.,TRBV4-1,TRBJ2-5,CASSQDRGRVQETQYF,TGCGCCAGCAGCCAAGATCGGGGCAGGGTGCAAGAGACCCAGTACTTC
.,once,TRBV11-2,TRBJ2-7,CASSLARTSSYEQYF,TGTGCCAGCAGCTTAGCACGGACCAGCTCCTACGAGCAGTACTTC
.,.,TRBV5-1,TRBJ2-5,CASRFRSGEETQYF,TGCGCCAGCCGTTTTCGTTCAGGAGAAGAGACCCAGTACTTC
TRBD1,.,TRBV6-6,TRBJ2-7,CASSGGTGIGSYEQYF,TGTGCCAGCAGTGGCGGGACAGGGATCGGGAGCTACGAGCAGTACTTC
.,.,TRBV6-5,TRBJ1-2,CASTSDKYYGYTF,TGTGCCAGCACCTCGGACAAATACTATGGCTACACCTTC
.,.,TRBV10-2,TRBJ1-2,CASSESGLYGYTF,TGCGCCAGCAGTGAGTCGGGACTCTATGGCTACACCTTC
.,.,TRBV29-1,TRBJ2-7,CSVASAGEQYF,TGCAGCGTTGCTTCGGCCGGAGAGCAGTACTTC
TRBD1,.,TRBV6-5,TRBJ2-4,CASSPGGVGKNIQYF,TGTGCCAGCAGTCCAGGGGGCGTGGGAAAAAACATTCAGTACTTC
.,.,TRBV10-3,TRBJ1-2,CAISPNRDGYTF,TGTGCCATCAGTCCCAACAGGGACGGCTACACCTTC
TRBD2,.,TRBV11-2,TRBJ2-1,CASSFPGLASEQFF,TGTGCCAGCAGCTTCCCGGGACTAGCGAGCGAGCAGTTCTTC